This T cell receptor (beta chain) was documented in a study of shared clonotypes between healthy human individuals. An assay was performed, and its level was deep. For each subset, genomic DNA was distributed in equal portions over several immunoSEQ plates. DNA from unsorted PBMC was sequenced on ten immunoSEQ deep assay plates. In the original workflow: In the immunoSEQ data, sequences were junction-only and lacked quality scores, so filtering differed. Profiling relied on immunoSEQ multiplex PCR, and the TCRdb table lists in-frame clones only, not all of them. The D gene and trimming were derived from the DNA, and the V and J assignments and clone size from that table. Of approximately 440,000 clones listed, approximately 71% are singletons. Germline V gene sequence: CDR1 SGHTA, CDR2 FQGNSA. V lost 4 bases and J 1 base, leaving 6 bases between the germline ends. The CDR3 is made up of 13 amino acids.

The sequence was obtained from a woman between 40 and 55 years old in good health. Some clones in this sample may be carry-over from other donors' samples. The chain couples TRBV7-2 to TRBJ2-3, with D uncertain. The sequencing sample was made of PBMCs. The chain's CDR3 is CASSYGRTDTQYF. The CDR3 bases are TGTGCCAGCAGCTACGGACGCACAGATACGCAGTATTTT.